This record concerns one T cell receptor (beta chain) sequence. The CDR3 is 19 residues long. V lost 0 bases and J 0 bases, leaving 18 bases between the germline ends. This sample was taken from a study of shared clonotypes between healthy human individuals. Generated by immunoSEQ multiplex PCR, the TCRdb table keeps only in-frame clones and is missing some. The sample has approximately 640,000 clones; about 92% are singletons. The source material was memory CD8+ T cells from PBMCs. This sample's subset: CD45RO+ cells pooled with CCR7-negative TemRA cells. The chain has TRBV23-1 and TRBJ2-1, with a possible D match to TRBD1 (6 bases). TRBV23-1 is an open reading frame whose function is uncertain. The clonotype originates from a man in his late teens or twenties in good health. Some clones in this sample may be carry-over from other donors' samples. The CDR3 protein is CASSQSRTVADSSYNEQFF. In nucleotides, the CDR3 is TGCGCCAGCAGTCAATCTAGGACAGTCGCTGACAGCTCCTACAATGAGCAGTTCTTC.